This T cell receptor (beta chain) was found in a study of OX40 agonist ivuxolimab in advanced cancers. Study in general: Dose-escalation patients had hepatocellular carcinoma, melanoma, renal cell or head and neck cancer. Study outcomes and limitations: Antigens targeted by the expanded peripheral T cells were not determined. It was also the case that some nonresponders had low normalized T-cell clonal expansion.

The length of the CDR3 is 17 residues. V was cut by 4 bases and J by 2 bases, with 19 bases left in between. Germline values: CDR1 MRHNA, CDR2 SNTAGT. TCRdb's copy holds only in-frame clones and misses some; the assay was immunoSEQ multiplex PCR. The table lists roughly 50,000 clones, about 86% of them singletons. Of note for this clone: What it binds is not known.

V gene TRBV6-4 combines with J gene TRBJ2-3; maybe TRBD2 (6 bases). Sample: CD4+ or CD8+ T cells sorted from blood, taken in a trial of the OX40 agonist ivuxolimab. This TCR derives from an adult with an advanced solid tumor such as melanoma, head and neck, liver or kidney cancer. CDR3 nucleotides: TGTGCCAGCAGTGCAGTCGGCGGGGCAGCGTACACAGATACGCAGTATTTT. It yields the protein CASSAVGGAAYTDTQYF.